Listed here is a single T cell receptor beta chain. Its antigen is unidentified. CDR3 size: 14 residues. Germline lookup yields CDR1 KGHSH and CDR2 LQKENI. V lost 3 bases, J lost 0 bases, and 9 bases lay in between. This sample is drawn from a study of OX40 agonist ivuxolimab in advanced cancers. Across the whole study: Intravenous ivuxolimab was administered to patients every 2 weeks at 0.01 to 10 mg/kg.

Study results and caveats: The study found that CD8+ T cells averaged more expanded clones than CD4+.

The table came from immunoSEQ multiplex PCR; TCRdb's copy has only in-frame clones and leaves some out. The sample has roughly 93,000 clones; under 85% are singletons. The material sequenced was CD4+ or CD8+ T cells sorted from blood, taken in a trial of the OX40 agonist ivuxolimab. The rearrangement uses TRBV18 and TRBJ2-7; D gene uncertain. This clonotype was sampled from an adult with an advanced solid tumor such as melanoma, head and neck, liver or kidney cancer. For the CDR3, the DNA is TGTGCCAGCTCACCGTACCAGAGCTCCTACGAGCAGTACTTC. It translates to CASSPYQSSYEQYF. The full variable domain, with the rest looked up from reference TRBV18 and TRBJ2-7, is NAGVMQNPRHLVRRRGQEARLRCSPMKGHSHVYWYRQLPEEGLKFMVYLQKENIIDESGMPKERFSAEFPKEGPSILRIQQVVRGDSAAYFCASSPYQSSYEQYFGPGTRLTVT.